The T cell receptor beta chain described here comes from a study of CD8+CD57+ T cells in acquired aplastic anemia. Study-level information: An average of roughly 3 ug of DNA was obtained from sorted CD4+ and CD8+ cells. Study outcomes and limitations: There were around 28 CD8+ CDR3 sequences that occurred in both patients and controls.

Trimming took off 0 bases at V and 8 bases at J, with 16 bases between the two ends. Germline V gene lookup returns CDR1 SGDLS and CDR2 YYNGEE. The CDR3 spans 15 residues. CDR3 and TCR beta VDJ profiling relied on a genomic DNA template. TCRdb passed the reads through MiXCR, listing each CDR3 protein once. This sample has around 170,000 distinct CDR3 sequences, with roughly half found just once. In the case of this clonotype: Its antigen is undetermined.

The patients chosen for sequencing had shown expansion of CD8+CD57+ cells (detected by flow cytometry). The enrolled patients all had severe acquired aplastic anemia. The TCR comes from a human donor with aplastic anemia. Material: sorted CD4+, CD8+, or CD8+CD57+ T cells (not recorded which) from PBMCs. V gene TRBV9 combines with J gene TRBJ2-3; D not certain. DNA of the CDR3: TGTGCCAGCAGCGTAGTAGGCGGCGAGAGGAGTACGCAGTATTTT. Its protein product is CASSVVGGERSTQYF.